This TCR beta chain was recorded in a study of OX40 agonist ivuxolimab in advanced cancers. Regarding the study as a whole: Among the lowest levels of clonal expansion were found in partial responders at 0.1-3.0 mg/kg. Still undetermined is the antigen specificity of the expanded peripheral T cells. Dose levels from 0.1 to 3.0 mg/kg saw CD4+ and CD8+ blood T cells expand clonally by week 6.

Here immunoSEQ multiplex PCR was the method, and the copy in TCRdb shows in-frame clones only, minus some. Of 150,000 to 170,000 clones in the sample, 94% were seen once. Trimming left V 5 bases short and J 1 base short, with 15 bases between. Looked up from germline, CDR1 is LNHDA and CDR2 is SQIVND (reference sequence). This CDR3 has 15 residues. As concerns this clone: The antigen remains unidentified.

The V gene is TRBV19, the J gene TRBJ2-7; weak D call: TRBD1 (6 bases). The TCR originated in an adult with an advanced solid tumor such as melanoma, head and neck, liver or kidney cancer. The sample in question was CD4+ or CD8+ T cells sorted from blood, obtained in a trial of the OX40 agonist ivuxolimab. In nucleotides, the CDR3 is TGTGCCAGTAGTCGTACAGGGATGAATTCCTACGAGCAGTACTTC. It translates to CASSRTGMNSYEQYF.